This section outlines one TCR beta chain sequence together with its context. Its antigen remains undetermined. Base qualities are missing; no much larger clone stands one base away. TCRbeta CDR3 regions were amplified from genomic DNA by means of the immunoSEQ Assay, a bias-controlled multiplex PCR. The paper's processing steps were these. The number of nucleated cells in each sample was estimated from the amplification of reference gene primers within the assay. Sequence reads were collapsed and filtered to measure the absolute abundance of every unique TCRbeta CDR3 rearrangement. For each sample, productive Simpson clonality was calculated as the square root of Simpson's diversity index over productive rearrangements. TCRdb took this table from immuneACCESS and kept in-frame rearrangements with V and J called. Such tables lack part of the clones; where checked against another copy, unresolved V genes explain under half of the gap, and the rest is unexplained. The V and J calls and clone size were taken over from that table, and D and trimming were inferred from the DNA. This sample is represented by 12,000 to 15,000 clones; roughly 70% of them were singletons. The ten top clones hold approximately 15% of the sample.

CDR1 MNHNS and CDR2 SASEGT were looked up in the germline V gene. Cut back by 1 base and 5 bases, the V and J ends lie 14 bases apart. Taken from cysteine to phenylalanine, the CDR3 has 16 residues. The entry retains the CDR3 DNA only, 48 bases that are in frame from base 1. The data derive from a study of blood T cell repertoires in COVID-19 (TCRdb year 2020). General notes on the study: Samples covering the acute and convalescent phases of COVID-19 were provided by collaborators in the United States, Italy and Spain. A de-identified subject ID, COVID-19 status, age in years and sex were almost always included in the sample metadata. The material from the prospective study consisted of cDNA or gDNA derived from T cells, B-cell-depleted T cells, or PBMCs. Samples came from the ongoing ImmuneRACE study (first 160 participants) plus 1,254 subjects from 6 global collaborators. The repertoires were released in a freely available public database meant as a resource for research on the immune response to SARS-CoV-2. HLA class I and class II types, where available, came from metadata supplied by the sample provider rather than from assay-based typing. The dataset comprised deeply sampled blood TCRbeta repertoires from subjects exposed to, actively infected with, or recovered from COVID-19.

Results and caveats for the whole study, not just this receptor: The amount of clinical and demographic metadata varied by source and participant and was provided uncurated.

Whole blood was collected in K2EDTA tubes by collaborating institutions according to the institutions' own protocols. For TCRbeta analysis, collaborator samples were shipped as frozen whole blood, as isolated PBMCs, or as DNA extracted from either sample type. The chain links TRBV6-1 with TRBJ2-2; the D gene lacks a confident call. Sequencing was performed on peripheral blood. This TCR came from a man between 60 and 75 years old with acute or convalescent COVID-19. The CDR3 is CASSEGSISRTGELFF. In nucleotide form, the sequence is TGTGCCAGCAGTGAAGGATCTATAAGTCGGACCGGGGAGCTGTTTTTT.